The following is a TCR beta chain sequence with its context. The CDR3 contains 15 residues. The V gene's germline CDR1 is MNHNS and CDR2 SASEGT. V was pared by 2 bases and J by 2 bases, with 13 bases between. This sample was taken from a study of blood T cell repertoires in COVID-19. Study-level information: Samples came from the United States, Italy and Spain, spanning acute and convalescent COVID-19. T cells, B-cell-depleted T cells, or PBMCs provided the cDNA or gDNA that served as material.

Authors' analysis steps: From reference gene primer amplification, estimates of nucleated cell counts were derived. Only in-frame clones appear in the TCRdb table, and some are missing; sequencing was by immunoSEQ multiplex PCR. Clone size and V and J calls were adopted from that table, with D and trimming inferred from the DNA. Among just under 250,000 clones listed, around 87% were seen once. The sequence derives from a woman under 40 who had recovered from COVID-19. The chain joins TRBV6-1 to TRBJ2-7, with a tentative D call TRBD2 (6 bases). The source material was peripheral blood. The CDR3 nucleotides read TGTGCCAGCAGTGAATTGGGGGGAAACCCCTACGAGCAGTACTTC. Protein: CASSELGGNPYEQYF.